This T cell receptor beta chain was recovered during a study of cytomegalovirus exposure and HLA in healthy donors. Whole-study context: As an earlier analysis found, some 180 million T cells yielded about 120 million unique TCR beta sequences.

Findings and caveats of the study: The records held CMV serostatus as the only immune exposure information. Later analysis reportedly placed an Asian-associated ancestry cluster below the approximately 650-donor mean in N-insertions.

The table lists this clone with a few counts. Its antigen is unidentified. It was with 60 Vbeta and 13 Jbeta primers that the PCR ran. Profiling relied on immunoSEQ multiplex PCR, and the TCRdb table lists in-frame clones only, not all of them. In the table there are over 80,000 clones, 73% of which are singletons. CDR3 length equals 12 residues. V gave up 8 bases and J gave up 5 bases; unmatched junction bases: 2. Germline CDR1 MNHNS, CDR2 SASEGT. V usage is TRBV6-1 and J usage is TRBJ2-2, with 7 nucleotides matching TRBD1. Sequencing was performed on PBMCs. This clonotype was obtained from a man aged 40-49 years in good health and CMV-seronegative. CDR3 region: CASGTATGELFF. The CDR3 DNA is TGTGCCAGCGGGACAGCGACCGGGGAGCTGTTTTTT.